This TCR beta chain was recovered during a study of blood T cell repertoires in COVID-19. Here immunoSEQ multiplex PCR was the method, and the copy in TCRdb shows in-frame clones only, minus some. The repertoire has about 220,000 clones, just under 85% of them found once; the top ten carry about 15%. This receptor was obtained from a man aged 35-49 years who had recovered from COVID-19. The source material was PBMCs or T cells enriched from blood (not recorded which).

Here the CDR3 reads CASSLGGYGTSGNQETQYF. CDR3 in DNA: TGTGCCAGCAGCTTAGGAGGTTATGGGACTAGCGGGAACCAAGAGACCCAGTACTTC. The chain joins TRBV7-2 to TRBJ2-5, with TRBD2 matching over 13 bases. The germline V gene has CDR1 SGHTA and CDR2 FQGNSA. The CDR3 runs 19 residues. J gave up 0 bases and V 1 base, and 8 bases lay outside the gene matches.